This TCR beta chain stems from a study of shared clonotypes between healthy human individuals. Study outcomes and limitations: Owing to a small donor count, the genetic and exposure-history diversity represented was limited. Generation of non-shared clonotypes was less probable than generation of clonotypes shared by all four donors.

V shed 0 bases and J 6 bases; nucleotides not matched to a gene: 15. Per the germline V gene, CDR1 is GTSNPN and CDR2 is SVGIG (reference sequence). The CDR3 consists of 18 residues. This clone was recorded once. What it binds is unknown. The study ran the assay at deep level. Original methodology: Filtering differed since immunoSEQ provided only junctions, with no quality scores. This table comes from immunoSEQ multiplex PCR, and its TCRdb copy is limited to in-frame clones, with some not included. The V and J calls and clone size are taken from that table; D and trimming were inferred from the DNA. In the table there are around 2,000,000 clones, roughly 96% of which are singletons.

The sequence was obtained from a man younger than 30 in good health. The sample was naive CD4+ T cells sorted from blood. Subset specified: CD45RA+ positively selected. The chain is built from TRBV30 and TRBJ1-3, with 9 bases lining up with TRBD1. CDR3 coding DNA: TGTGCCTGGAGTGTAACGGGGTGGCCCGGGACAGGGATAAACACCATATATTTT. Protein: CAWSVTGWPGTGINTIYF.